This section outlines one T cell receptor beta chain sequence together with its context. No antigen is known for it. These data belong to a study of T cell responses to AZD1222 COVID-19 vaccine. Overall study findings and caveats: Targeting of unmutated variant regions was reportedly seen in nearly half of spike-specific TCRs. Repertoires were sampled only after the peak T cell response. Clonal diversity was possibly underestimated; the donors were predominantly white British and more often female.

Per germline, CDR1 SGHAT and CDR2 FQNNGV. This CDR3 has 17 amino acids. The junction had 10 bases not matched to a gene; V was cut back by 1 base and J by 5 bases. The data were produced by immunoSEQ multiplex PCR, yet TCRdb's version contains in-frame clones alone and is incomplete. The sample consists of 150,000 to 200,000 clones, about 87% of them appearing once. The V call is TRBV11-2, the J call TRBJ2-1; 8 bases align to TRBD2. This TCR was sampled from an adult who received the MenACWY meningococcal vaccine as a control. Material: peripheral blood, obtained 28 days after the second dose of the MenACWY control vaccine. CDR3 sequence reads: CASSLGAGRAGNNEQFF. In nucleotides, the CDR3 is TGTGCCAGCAGCTTAGGAGCCGGGAGGGCCGGGAACAATGAGCAGTTCTTC.